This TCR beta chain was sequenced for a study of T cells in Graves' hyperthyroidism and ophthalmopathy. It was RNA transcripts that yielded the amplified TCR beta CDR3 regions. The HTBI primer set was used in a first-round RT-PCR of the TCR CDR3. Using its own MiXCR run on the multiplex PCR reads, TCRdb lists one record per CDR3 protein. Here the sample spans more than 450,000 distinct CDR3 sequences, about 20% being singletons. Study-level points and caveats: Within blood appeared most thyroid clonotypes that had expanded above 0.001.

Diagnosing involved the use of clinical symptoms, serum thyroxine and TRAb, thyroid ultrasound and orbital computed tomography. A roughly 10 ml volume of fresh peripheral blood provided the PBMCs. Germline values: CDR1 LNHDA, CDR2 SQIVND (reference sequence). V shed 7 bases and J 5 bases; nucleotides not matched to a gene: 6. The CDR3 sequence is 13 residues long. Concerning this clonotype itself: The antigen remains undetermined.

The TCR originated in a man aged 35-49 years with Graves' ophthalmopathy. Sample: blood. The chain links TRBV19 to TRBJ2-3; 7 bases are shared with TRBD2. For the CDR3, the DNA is TGTGCCAGTACCGGGAGGTGGGGAGATACGCAGTATTTT. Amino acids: CASTGRWGDTQYF.